Listed below are T cell receptor beta chains from one sample, sequenced in a study of regulatory T cells in long-lasting Graves disease. One entry per CDR3 protein results from TCRdb running MiXCR on the multiplex PCR reads. The table has around 510,000 distinct CDR3 sequences, about a fifth seen once. This specimen consisted of peripheral blood mononuclear cells (PBMCs), obtained when the disease was refractory, from a patient treated with antithyroid drugs. The receptor set was obtained from a female donor with Graves disease. CDR3s include the opening cysteine and the closing phenylalanine or tryptophan. Fields, in order: V gene, clone size, J gene, D gene, CDR3 protein, CDR3 DNA. The D gene is left open where the match is weak. A clone size is listed for some rows: how often the clone was seen (once, few, many), or a class if it is expanded.

>TRBV10-3|-|TRBJ2-2|-
CAISGVGTNTGELFF
TGTGCCATCAGTGGCGTGGGCACTAACACCGGGGAGCTGTTTTTT
>TRBV10-3|-|TRBJ1-5|-
CATGRDLGNQPQHF
TGTGCCACCGGAAGGGATCTTGGCAATCAGCCCCAGCATTTT
>TRBV30|many|TRBJ1-2|TRBD1
CAWSSGRGDYGYTF
TGTGCCTGGAGTAGTGGCAGGGGGGACTATGGCTACACCTTC
>TRBV24-1|many|TRBJ2-2|-
CATSTQGGTGELFF
TGTGCCACCAGTACACAGGGAGGGACCGGGGAGCTGTTTTTT
>TRBV24-1|-|TRBJ2-5|-
CATSETSRETQYF
TGTGCCACCAGTGAGACCAGCAGAGAGACCCAGTACTTC
>TRBV4-2|-|TRBJ1-1|-
CASSQASGEEAFF
TGTGCCAGCAGCCAAGCGTCAGGGGAGGAAGCTTTCTTT
>TRBV27|many|TRBJ2-2|-
CASSPVWRMNTGELFF
TGTGCCAGCAGTCCCGTCTGGCGGATGAACACCGGGGAGCTGTTTTTT
>TRBV29-1|-|TRBJ1-2|-
CSVANGDGYGYTF
TGCAGCGTTGCAAACGGGGATGGCTATGGCTACACCTTC
>TRBV4-3|few|TRBJ1-2|-
CASSQDGVLGGYTF
TGCGCCAGCAGCCAAGATGGGGTGCTTGGGGGCTACACCTTC
>TRBV10-1|few|TRBJ2-7|-
CASSESKMGTGEQYF
TGCGCCAGCAGTGAGTCGAAAATGGGTACCGGCGAGCAGTACTTC
>TRBV29-1|many|TRBJ1-2|TRBD1
CSVDGTGDYGYTF
TGCAGCGTTGACGGGACAGGGGACTATGGCTACACCTTC
>TRBV28|many|TRBJ1-6|TRBD1
CASSPGQEFGSPLHF
TGTGCCAGCAGTCCCGGACAGGAGTTTGGTTCACCCCTCCACTTT
>TRBV7-9|-|TRBJ2-5|TRBD2
CASSPRTSGQETQYF
TGTGCCAGCAGCCCCCGGACTAGCGGACAAGAGACCCAGTACTTC
>TRBV2|many|TRBJ2-5|-
CASSAAVETQYF
TGTGCCAGCAGTGCGGCTGTAGAGACCCAGTACTTC
>TRBV18|few|TRBJ1-2|TRBD1
CASSPYRGGYGYTF
TGTGCCAGCTCACCCTACAGGGGGGGCTATGGCTACACCTTC
>TRBV27|many|TRBJ2-7|TRBD1
CASRGPPTGKSSYEQYF
TGTGCCAGCAGGGGACCCCCGACAGGGAAAAGCTCCTACGAGCAGTACTTC
>TRBV5-1|-|TRBJ1-5|-
CASSLGPRGNQPQHF
TGCGCCAGCAGCTTGGGCCCCCGGGGCAATCAGCCCCAGCATTTT
>TRBV11-2|few|TRBJ2-3|TRBD2
CASSLDGAGGDTQYF
TGTGCCAGCAGCTTAGATGGAGCGGGAGGAGATACGCAGTATTTT
>TRBV10-2|many|TRBJ2-5|-
CASSGGTWGQTQYF
TGCGCCAGCAGTGGGGGGACCTGGGGGCAGACCCAGTACTTC
>TRBV5-1|-|TRBJ2-5|-
CASSSGTVTLKTQYF
TGCGCCAGCAGCTCCGGGACGGTGACGTTGAAGACCCAGTACTTC
>TRBV16|-|TRBJ1-5|-
CASSQFWGGNQPQHF
TGTGCCAGCAGCCAATTCTGGGGGGGCAATCAGCCCCAGCATTTT
>TRBV6-5|-|TRBJ2-7|TRBD1
CASSYPGTGEDRVLMSYEQYF
TGTGCCAGCAGCTATCCCGGGACAGGGGAAGACAGGGTGCTTATGTCCTACGAGCAGTACTTC
>TRBV6-5|many|TRBJ2-5|-
CASSYISQAVYQETQYF
TGTGCCAGCAGTTACATATCCCAGGCGGTGTACCAAGAGACCCAGTACTTC
>TRBV6-1|few|TRBJ2-2|-
CASSPTLLAAGTGELFF
TGTGCCAGCAGCCCAACCCTCCTAGCTGCCGGCACCGGGGAGCTGTTTTTT
>TRBV29-1|many|TRBJ1-2|-
CSVEGGSGGYTF
TGCAGCGTTGAGGGGGGTTCTGGTGGCTACACCTTC
>TRBV28|-|TRBJ1-3|-
CASSLYSGNTIYF
TGTGCCAGCAGTTTATACAGTGGAAACACCATATATTTT
>TRBV29-1|few|TRBJ2-2|-
CSVRGVTGELFF
TGCAGCGTTCGAGGGGTTACCGGGGAGCTGTTTTTT
>TRBV30|-|TRBJ2-7|-
CAWQRDRSYEQYF
TGTGCCTGGCAGCGGGACAGGTCCTACGAGCAGTACTTC
>TRBV19|-|TRBJ1-2|TRBD1
CASGTGRLAHYGYTF
TGTGCCAGCGGGACAGGGAGACTGGCACACTATGGCTACACCTTC
>TRBV2|few|TRBJ2-3|TRBD1
CASSESVRGQDTQYF
TGTGCCAGCAGTGAATCGGTCAGGGGGCAAGATACGCAGTATTTT
>TRBV11-3|-|TRBJ2-2|-
CASSLGGMGIIDTGELFF
TGTGCCAGCAGCTTAGGGGGAATGGGTATTATCGACACCGGGGAGCTGTTTTTT
>TRBV27|-|TRBJ2-1|TRBD2
CASSLWGAGGTSSYNEQFF
TGTGCCAGCAGTTTATGGGGAGCGGGAGGGACAAGCTCCTACAATGAGCAGTTCTTC